A single TCR beta chain is shown here with its context. No antigen is known for it. Germline values: CDR1 SGDLS, CDR2 YYNGEE. Trimming took off 0 bases at V and 7 bases at J, with 11 bases between the two ends. The CDR3 is made up of 15 amino acids. Each TCR beta cDNA library carried unique molecular identifiers. MiXCR, run by TCRdb on the PCR reads, gives a single entry per CDR3 protein. Altogether 650,000 to 850,000 distinct CDR3 sequences are present, about 43% being singletons, with the ten largest covering 4.9%. The data were obtained in a study of post-analysis software for immune sequencing data. Study results and limitations: Elevated frequency relative to controls characterized several TRBV segments in patients, TRBV5-6, TRBV5-1 and TRBV20-1 among them.

This TCR derives from a girl aged 5 to 17 with multiple sclerosis. What was sequenced was blood. The rearrangement links TRBV9 to TRBJ1-6; D is ambiguous. CDR3: CASSVAAQANSPLHF. The DNA of the CDR3 is TGTGCCAGCAGCGTAGCTGCCCAGGCCAATTCACCCCTCCACTTT.